This TCR beta chain was documented in a study of T-cell memory formation after mild COVID-19 (dated by TCRdb to 2020 to 2022). Broadly, across the study: Most TCR sequence clusters were specific to one of the two donors. Longitudinal TCRalpha and TCRbeta repertoire sequencing tracked T-cell clones expanding and contracting after mild COVID-19 in a couple of donors. Two young, previously healthy adult volunteers, one female and one male, were included in the cohort. Broad study findings and their caveats: The second-wave clones that peaked on day 37 were not confirmed to be SARS-CoV-2 specific. Balanced CD4/CD8 phenotypes were observed for clones contracting from day 15 to 85, whereas a bias towards CD4+ was observed for a second wave of clones expanding from day 15 to 37. Contracting CD4+ clones turned up mainly in the CM and EM memory subsets, whereas EMRA was where CD8+ clones were enriched. Only a couple of mild cases were covered in the study, and larger cohorts including severe cases with pre-infection samples were considered necessary. Some responding clones were found in pre-infection memory, which suggests that pre-existing cross-reactive memory T cells took part in the SARS-CoV-2 response.

The trim is 3 bases for V and 6 bases for J, with a gap of 11 bases between the germline ends. The CDR1 and CDR2 encoded by the germline V gene are KGHSH and LQKENI. Reading from cysteine to phenylalanine, the CDR3 counts 13 amino acids. The kept DNA is CDR3 alone, 39 bases in frame from the first base. This clonotype occurred a few times. It has no known antigen specificity. Base qualities are not recorded, but no much larger clone differs from it by a single base. Ficoll-Paque density gradient centrifugation was the method used to isolate PBMCs. These reads were obtained on an Illumina NovaSeq 6000. cDNA libraries for TCRalpha and TCRbeta were prepared by 5'RACE using constant-segment primers, with sample barcodes and unique molecular identifiers added. Trizol reagent was used to extract RNA from every sample. Amplification of the libraries took two PCR steps, and the second step added a second sample barcode plus Illumina TruSeq adapters. Sequencing of libraries was performed on an Illumina NovaSeq with 2 x 150 bp paired-end reads. As for the authors' bioinformatics: Demultiplexing of reads and collapsing into UMI-guided consensus sequences were performed with migec v1.2.7. With mixcr v2.1.11, UMI consensuses were aligned to TRA and TRB V and J templates and assembled into clonotypes. Expanded or contracted clonotypes were those called significant by both edgeR and NoisET, with noise models trained on biological replicates. For edgeR calls, the cutoffs were a false discovery rate-adjusted p below 0.01 and a log2 fold-change threshold of 1. As an exploratory analysis of dynamics, max-normalized trajectories of the 1000 most abundant clonotypes were examined by PCA with hierarchical clustering. The CD4 or CD8 phenotype of responding clones was assigned using the separately sequenced CD4+ and CD8+ repertoires. TCRdb reprocessed the public reads (quality trimming at Q25 with fastp, clone calling with MiXCR) and kept in-frame beta chains. Entries that share a CDR3 protein sequence are merged under the most common genes and DNA. These V and J calls are TCRdb output, not the study's own analysis. For this sample there are about 390,000 distinct CDR3 sequences; roughly 15% appear just once. The ten biggest clones cover 20% to 25% of the sample.

The V and J segments used are TRBV18 and TRBJ2-5; the D gene identity is not certain. This receptor was identified in a man aged 18 to 29 who had mild COVID-19 (a few samples of this study predate the infection). The sample titles of this study are shuffled in the database, so cell type and time point are left out; the donor was told from shared clones. Sequencing input: PBMCs or a T cell subset sorted from them (not recorded which). The CDR3 reads as follows: CASSPRGTKTQYF. The DNA sequence is TGTGCCAGCTCACCCCGCGGAACCAAGACCCAGTACTTC.